The sequence of this TCR beta chain was determined in a study of human T cells and chemical hapten exposure. Study-level points and caveats: Sensitizing with DPC caused no change in TCRs above 1 in 1000 frequency.

A single record per CDR3 protein comes from TCRdb applying MiXCR to the RACE reads. The sample consists of more than 75,000 distinct CDR3 sequences, roughly 8.6% of them appearing once. Germline assignment: CDR1 SGHVS and CDR2 FNYEAQ. Trimming shortened V by 0 bases and J by 6 bases, and 15 bases separated the two germline ends. The CDR3 consists of 16 residues. This sample's time point: healthy volunteer bleed at 6 weeks. The template was total RNA from unfractionated whole blood. This clonotype came up a few times. Its antigen is unknown. The specimen sequenced was whole blood. The chain is built from TRBV7-6 and TRBJ2-1; the D call may be TRBD1 or TRBD2 (5 bases each). The sequence was obtained from a male donor in good health. Some clones in this sample may be carry-over from other donors' samples. CDR3 protein: CASSLARGIPSNEQFF. CDR3 DNA: TGTGCCAGCAGCTTAGCTCGGGGCATTCCCTCCAATGAGCAGTTCTTC.